The entry that follows covers one TCR beta chain sequence. What it binds is not known. These data are taken from a study of cytomegalovirus exposure and HLA in healthy donors. Points from the study as a whole: In a later analysis, a missense DCLRE1C variant was linked to TCR beta V- and J-gene trimming.

This CDR3 comprises 13 residues. Germline V gene data show CDR1 as SEHNR and CDR2 as FQNEAQ (reference sequence). V was trimmed by 2 bases and J by 5 bases, leaving 7 bases between them. PCR amplification relied on 60 Vbeta primers (plus 13 Jbeta primers). Data came from immunoSEQ multiplex PCR; TCRdb stores just in-frame clones and leaves some out. This sample yields 100,000 to 150,000 clones, of which 80% are seen a single time; under 6% belongs to the top ten. Sequencing was carried out using PBMCs. The TCR comes from a man younger than 40 in good health and CMV-seronegative. The chain is built from TRBV7-9 and TRBJ2-1; a possible D gene is TRBD1 (6 bases). In DNA form, the CDR3 reads TGTGCCAGCAGCTTATACAGGGACAATGAGCAGTTCTTC. This encodes CASSLYRDNEQFF. The complete variable domain, with remaining parts taken from reference TRBV7-9 and TRBJ2-1, reads DTGVSQNPRHKITKRGQNVTFRCDPISEHNRLYWYRQTLGQGPEFLTYFQNEAQLEKSRLLSDRFSAERPKGSFSTLEIQRTEQGDSAMYLCASSLYRDNEQFFGPGTRLTVL.